The rows below give T cell receptor beta chains drawn from one sample of a study of blood T cell repertoires in COVID-19. Data came from immunoSEQ multiplex PCR; TCRdb stores just in-frame clones and leaves some out. Altogether some 300,000 clones are present, over 80% being singletons, with the ten largest covering roughly 6.1%. Sequenced material: peripheral blood. These TCRs come from a woman between 50 and 59 years old with COVID-19, enrolled during active disease. Both conserved end residues are part of each CDR3. A D gene is named only where the DNA matches it firmly. Clone size appears in some rows only: once, few, many, or a class for an expanded clone.

abundance	j_gene	d_gene	v_gene	CDR3nt	CDR3aa
.	TRBJ1-5	.	TRBV25-1	TGTGCCAGCTCCCCGGGGGGGTCTCAGCCCCAGCATTTT	CASSPGGSQPQHF
.	TRBJ1-1	TRBD1	TRBV5-1	TGCGCCAGCAGTTTACAGGGGGTTCCAAACACTGAAGCTTTCTTT	CASSLQGVPNTEAFF
.	TRBJ2-3	.	TRBV6-2/TRBV6-3	TGTGCCAGCAGTTACTCAAATGGGGGAGGTGGCACCCGGCCTAGCACAGATACGCAGTATTTT	CASSYSNGGGGTRPSTDTQYF
.	TRBJ1-4	.	TRBV19	TGTGCCAGTAGTATTGGTTTTACAGGGAGATTAAGTACCCGAGTGGAAAAACTGTTTTTT	CASSIGFTGRLSTRVEKLFF
.	TRBJ2-1	.	TRBV29-1	TGCAGCGTTGAAGAAGAGGGGCGGGACTCCTACAATGAGCAGTTCTTC	CSVEEEGRDSYNEQFF
.	TRBJ2-1	.	TRBV5-4	TGTGCCAGCAGCTTGGGACTAGCCTACAATGAGCAGTTCTTC	CASSLGLAYNEQFF
.	TRBJ1-4	TRBD1	TRBV19	TGTGCCAGTAGTATACGACAGGGTGCAACTAATGAAAAACTGTTTTTT	CASSIRQGATNEKLFF
.	TRBJ2-7	.	TRBV6-5	TGTGTCCTACCAACCTACGAGCAGTACTTC	CVLPTYEQYF
.	TRBJ2-1	TRBD1	TRBV27	TGTGCCAGCAGTTTATGGGACAGGGCGGGAAGTAATGAGCAGTTCTTC	CASSLWDRAGSNEQFF
.	TRBJ2-2	.	TRBV6-1	TGTGCCAGCAGTGAACAGGGGGGCATTCAGGAGCTGTTTTTT	CASSEQGGIQELFF
.	TRBJ2-7	TRBD1	TRBV5-1	TGCGCCAGCAGGATGAGGGTTGGGGACAGGGGAAACTACGAGCAGTACTTC	CASRMRVGDRGNYEQYF
.	TRBJ1-1	TRBD1	TRBV19	TGTGCCAGTAAGGGACAGCAGAACACTGAAGCTTTCTTT	CASKGQQNTEAFF
.	TRBJ2-7	TRBD2	TRBV18	TGTGCCAGCTCGCGTGCCATGGGCGGGAGCTCCTACGAGCAGTACTTC	CASSRAMGGSSYEQYF
.	TRBJ1-2	.	TRBV12-3/TRBV12-4	TGTGCCAGCAGGTCGACAGGCAGGACGGACTACACCTTC	CASRSTGRTDYTF
.	TRBJ2-1	TRBD2	TRBV27	TGTGCCAGCAGTCCTGTACTAGCGAGGGACAATGAGCAGTTCTTC	CASSPVLARDNEQFF
.	TRBJ2-5	.	TRBV6-5	TGTGCCAGCAAAACAGAGAAACAAGAGACCCAGTACTTC	CASKTEKQETQYF
.	TRBJ2-3	TRBD2	TRBV5-1	TGCGCCAGCAGCTTACCGCATTTCGGAGCGGGAGGTACAGATACGCAGTATTTT	CASSLPHFGAGGTDTQYF
.	TRBJ2-3	TRBD2	TRBV27	TGTGCCAGCAGCCCAACCGGACTAGCGGGAGGAGATACGCAGTATTTT	CASSPTGLAGGDTQYF
.	TRBJ1-2	TRBD1	TRBV5-1	TGCGCCAGCAGCCTCGGGACAGTTGGCGGCTACACCTTC	CASSLGTVGGYTF
.	TRBJ1-3	.	TRBV9	TGTGCCAGCAGCAAAACCGACAGGTCCCAACGCTCTGGAAACACCATATATTTT	CASSKTDRSQRSGNTIYF
.	TRBJ2-1	TRBD2	TRBV5-4	TGTGCCAGCACGGGCTGGACTAGCGGGAGCAATGAGCAGTTCTTC	CASTGWTSGSNEQFF
.	TRBJ1-6	.	TRBV4-2	TGTGCCAGCAGCCAAGTGGCGGCTGACAATTCACCCCTCCACTTT	CASSQVAADNSPLHF
.	TRBJ2-7	TRBD2	TRBV5-1	TGCGCCAGCAGCTTGGACGTGGGAGGGCCTGGAGAGCAGTACTTC	CASSLDVGGPGEQYF
.	TRBJ1-2	TRBD1	TRBV19	TGTGCCAGTAGTATGGGTCGGACAGGGGGCTACGGCTACACCTTC	CASSMGRTGGYGYTF
.	TRBJ1-3	.	TRBV7-2	TGTGCCAGCAGCTTGGGGGGTTCTGGAAACACCATATATTTT	CASSLGGSGNTIYF
.	TRBJ2-7	TRBD1	TRBV6-5	TGTGCCACCCGGACAGGAGCTTACGAGCAGTACTTC	CATRTGAYEQYF
.	TRBJ2-2	TRBD2	TRBV3-1/TRBV3-2	TGTGCCAGCAGCTTGCGGACTAGCGGGAGGGTCCACACCGGGGAGCTGTTTTTT	CASSLRTSGRVHTGELFF
.	TRBJ2-1	TRBD1	TRBV19	TGTGCCAGTAGTCTGTCCCGGGACAGGGGGAACCGAAAGAATGAGCAGTTCTTC	CASSLSRDRGNRKNEQFF
.	TRBJ2-1	TRBD1	TRBV29-1	TGCAGCGTTAAGCTCCGGGACAGGGGCAATGAGCAGTTCTTC	CSVKLRDRGNEQFF
.	TRBJ1-4	.	TRBV7-9	TGTGCCAGCAGCCCGAGGACAGAAAAACTGTTTTTT	CASSPRTEKLFF
.	TRBJ1-1	TRBD1	TRBV6-5	TGTGCCAGCAGTTCCCCGGAACAGGGGGCCTCTGAAGCTTTCTTT	CASSSPEQGASEAFF
.	TRBJ1-2	.	TRBV5-5	TGTGCCAGCAGCTTGGGTGGCAGGTCCTATGGCTACACCTTC	CASSLGGRSYGYTF
once	TRBJ2-2	TRBD2	TRBV30	TGTGCCTGCCTAAAAACTGGACTAGCGGGAATCGGGGAGCTGTTTTTT	CACLKTGLAGIGELFF
.	TRBJ1-2	.	TRBV30	TGTGCCTGGACTCCAGGCAGGGCAGCTAACTATGGCTACACCTTC	CAWTPGRAANYGYTF
.	TRBJ1-1	TRBD1	TRBV6-6	TGTGCCAGCAGTTACACCCAGGGGGCGGGCACTGAAGCTTTCTTT	CASSYTQGAGTEAFF
.	TRBJ1-5	TRBD1	TRBV6-6	TGTGCCAGTGGCGAGGGCAGGGGGCAAAATCAGCCCCAGCATTTT	CASGEGRGQNQPQHF
.	TRBJ2-3	TRBD1	TRBV10-3	TGTGCCATCAGTGTTGGACAGGGGACAGAGGATACGCAGTATTTT	CAISVGQGTEDTQYF
.	TRBJ2-2	TRBD2	TRBV5-1	TGCGCCAGCAGCGGAGGAAGCGGGACTAGCGGGAGTTGGGGGAACACCGGGGAGCTGTTTTTT	CASSGGSGTSGSWGNTGELFF
.	TRBJ1-2	.	TRBV5-1	TGCGCCAGCAGCTTGGTAGGGGATCATGGCTACACCTTC	CASSLVGDHGYTF
once	TRBJ2-7	.	TRBV19	TGTGCCAGTAGTATCCAGGGAACTATGGCCTACGAGCAGTACTTC	CASSIQGTMAYEQYF
once	TRBJ2-5	.	TRBV30	TGTGCCTGGAGTGTAGGGCAGCCTGGGAGGGAGACCCAGTACTTC	CAWSVGQPGRETQYF
.	TRBJ1-1	.	TRBV7-9	TGTGCCAGCAGCAGCGGGACGACGAACACTGAAGCTTTCTTT	CASSSGTTNTEAFF
.	TRBJ1-5	TRBD1	TRBV7-2	TGTGCCAGCAGCACGAAGACAGGGAGTTATCAGCCCCAGCATTTT	CASSTKTGSYQPQHF
once	TRBJ1-1	TRBD1	TRBV6-5	TGTGCCAGCCTCCCTCCGACAGGGGGGTGGACTGAAGCTTTCTTT	CASLPPTGGWTEAFF
.	TRBJ2-5	TRBD1	TRBV6-6	TGTGCCAGCAGCCCACAGGGGGGAGAGACCCAGTACTTC	CASSPQGGETQYF
.	TRBJ1-1	TRBD1	TRBV30	TGTGCCTGGAAGGGACAGATGAACACTGAAGCTTTCTTT	CAWKGQMNTEAFF
once	TRBJ2-7	TRBD1	TRBV18	TGTGCCAGCTCACTTTCGACAGGGAAAGTCAACGAGCAGTACTTC	CASSLSTGKVNEQYF
.	TRBJ1-3	TRBD1	TRBV24-1	TGTGCCACCAGTGATCCCAGGGGGCCGGAAAACACCATATATTTT	CATSDPRGPENTIYF
few	TRBJ2-7	.	TRBV5-1	TGCGCCAGCCGCGGGGCGTTCCACGAGCAGTACTTC	CASRGAFHEQYF
.	TRBJ1-1	TRBD1	TRBV5-8	TGTGCCAGCAGCTTCTACAGGGGCAACACTGAAGCTTTCTTT	CASSFYRGNTEAFF
.	TRBJ2-7	.	TRBV11-2	TGTGCCAGCAGCTTAGGGACAAATTCCTACGAGCAGTACTTC	CASSLGTNSYEQYF
.	TRBJ2-3	.	TRBV27	TGTGCCAGCAGTTTTCGGGTTTCGCGCACAGATACGCAGTATTTT	CASSFRVSRTDTQYF
.	TRBJ1-1	.	TRBV2	TGTGCCAGCAAACAGGGCCCCATCGGGGACACTGAAGCTTTCTTT	CASKQGPIGDTEAFF
few	TRBJ1-1	.	TRBV7-7	TGTGCTAGCAGCTTAAGGGAGAGGAACACTGAAGCTTTCTTT	CASSLRERNTEAFF
.	TRBJ2-1	TRBD2	TRBV7-9	TGTGCCAGCAGCTGGGGCCTAGCGGGAGAGCCCCCCAATGAGCAGTTCTTC	CASSWGLAGEPPNEQFF
once	TRBJ2-3	.	TRBV10-3	TGTGCCACAACGGACACCACTCTCACAGATACGCAGTATTTT	CATTDTTLTDTQYF
.	TRBJ2-1	TRBD2	TRBV4-1	TGCGCCAGCAGCCCCTGGAGCGGGATTGAGCAGTTCTTC	CASSPWSGIEQFF